These 26 T cell receptor beta chains were all obtained from the same sample, sequenced in a study of blood T cell repertoires in COVID-19. Sequenced by immunoSEQ multiplex PCR; TCRdb stores in-frame clones only, minus some. The data show about 220,000 clones, 90% seen once. What was sequenced was PBMCs or T cells enriched from blood (not recorded which). These receptor sequences come from a young man who had been exposed to COVID-19.

This chain connects TRBV19 to TRBJ1-2; 7 positions match TRBD1. Per the germline V gene, CDR1 is LNHDA and CDR2 is SQIVND (reference sequence). This CDR3 is 17 amino acids long. V was pared by 1 base and J by 6 bases, with 14 bases of the junction left unmatched. Here the CDR3 DNA reads TGTGCCAGTAGTATAGGAATAACATCCGGGACAGAGGATGGCTACACCTTC. It yields the protein CASSIGITSGTEDGYTF.

The V call is TRBV3-1 (or the pseudogene TRBV3-2), the J call TRBJ1-6; the match to TRBD1 covers 9 bases. Germline values: CDR1 LGHDT, CDR2 YNNKEL (reference sequence). CDR3 length: 15 residues. V shed 1 base, J shed 9 bases, and the junction held 4 bases outside the gene matches. The CDR3 nucleotides are TGTGCCAGCAGCCAAGGGACAGGGGAGGGTTCACCCCTCCACTTT. Its protein is CASSQGTGEGSPLHF.

This clone was seen once. The CDR3 DNA reads as TGTGCCAGCAGCCAAGTTCGGGGGAACACTGAAGCTTTCTTT. Translating gives CASSQVRGNTEAFF. The genes are TRBV14 and TRBJ1-1; no firm D call. The CDR3 has 14 residues. The V end was cut by 1 base, the J end by 1 base, with 7 bases between. Germline values: CDR1 SGHDN, CDR2 FVKESK.

V usage is TRBV29-1 and J usage is TRBJ1-5; possible D gene TRBD1, 5 bases. V was clipped by 6 bases and J by 3 bases, with 15 bases between them. Germline V gene sequence: CDR1 SQVTM, CDR2 ANQGSEA. The CDR3 is 14 residues long. The CDR3, as DNA: TGCAGCGTCGCCCTGGGGGGACCCAATCAGCCCCAGCATTTT. It codes for CSVALGGPNQPQHF.

This clone has just a few counts. Distinct nucleotide sequences in the sample also encode this CDR3. The chain couples TRBV6-1 to TRBJ1-2; D remains unclear. CDR3 size: 13 residues. V was clipped by 3 bases and J by 4 bases, with 9 bases between them. The germline gives CDR1 MNHNS, CDR2 SASEGT. CDR3 in DNA: TGTGCCAGCAGTGACCCGGGAGGCTATGGCTACACCTTC. It yields the protein CASSDPGGYGYTF.

In its sample, this clone was seen once. The rearrangement uses TRBV10-1 and TRBJ2-7; possible D gene TRBD1, 5 bases. Trimming pared 10 bases from V and 2 bases from J, leaving 9 bases between. The CDR3 is made up of 11 amino acids. Germline CDR1 WNHNN, CDR2 SYGVQD (reference sequence). CDR3 sequence (DNA): TGCGCCAATGACAGAGCCTACGAGCAGTACTTC. Translating it yields CANDRAYEQYF.

This chain uses TRBV27 with TRBJ1-4; 7 bases align to TRBD1. This CDR3 has 16 amino acids. Germline CDR1 reads MNHEY; CDR2 reads SMNVEV (reference sequence). V was clipped by 2 bases and J by 8 bases; unmatched bases: 11. For the CDR3, the DNA is TGTGCCAGCAGTTTAACCCCCAGACAGGGTAGGGAAAAACTGTTTTTT. It is translated as CASSLTPRQGREKLFF.

This rearrangement joins TRBV15 to TRBJ2-7; 9 nucleotides align to TRBD1. Germline V lookup: CDR1 LNHNV, CDR2 YYDKDF (reference sequence). The V and J ends lost 3 bases and 5 bases, in that order; junction bases with no gene match: 11. CDR3 length: 16 amino acids. CDR3 sequence: CATSSSYGQGNDEQYF. The CDR3 region has the DNA TGTGCCACCAGCAGTTCGTACGGACAGGGGAATGACGAGCAGTACTTC.

The gene calls are TRBV18 and TRBJ1-4; 7 bases map to TRBD1. V was pared by 0 bases and J by 0 bases, with 4 bases of the junction left unmatched. The germline V gene encodes CDR1 KGHSH and CDR2 LQKENI. The CDR3 has 17 residues. DNA of the CDR3: TGTGCCAGCTCACCACCCGGGACAGCTGCAACTAATGAAAAACTGTTTTTT. This codes for CASSPPGTAATNEKLFF.

The rearrangement joins TRBV3-1 (or the pseudogene TRBV3-2) to TRBJ1-2, with 7 bases matching TRBD1. CDR1 and CDR2 (germline): LGHDT, YNNKEL (reference sequence). This CDR3 is 14 amino acids long. J lost 8 bases, V lost 6 bases, and 12 bases had no gene match. CDR3 DNA: TGTGCCAGCAGTCCCGACAGGGTTGGGGGGGGCTACACCTTC. This sequence encodes CASSPDRVGGGYTF.

The chain combines TRBV2 with TRBJ1-2; 9 bases fit TRBD1. Germline assignment: CDR1 SNHLY and CDR2 FYNNEI. The CDR3 has 13 residues. Trimming at V came to 8 bases and at J to 4 bases, leaving 5 bases not matched to a gene. As DNA, the CDR3 is TGTGCCAGCGTGTCGACAGGGGGCTATGGCTACACCTTC. Translating it yields CASVSTGGYGYTF.

Note on this clone: This CDR3 is missing its conserved last phenylalanine or tryptophan, likely due to a read error. The DNA is omitted, as the CDR3 cannot be located on it reliably, and the CDR3 follows TCRdb's listing. This chain links TRBV2 with TRBJ2-4; the DNA was not used to check the table's D call, TRBD2. The CDR3 is 11 amino acids long, termini counted. From germline, CDR1 is SNHLY and CDR2 FYNNEI. This chain's CDR3 is CASTDRGLARL.

This sequence joins TRBV7-7 and TRBJ2-1; 7 nucleotides agree with TRBD2. J gave up 3 bases and V 5 bases, and 7 bases lay outside the gene matches. Germline loops: CDR1 SSHAT, CDR2 FNYEAQ (reference sequence). The CDR3 extends over 15 amino acids. DNA for the CDR3: TGTGCCAGCAGCAACGAAGGCGGGAGCTACAATGAGCAGTTCTTC. Residues: CASSNEGGSYNEQFF.

The chain combines TRBV30 with TRBJ2-1, with D possibly being TRBD1 (5 bases). Germline V gene data show CDR1 as GTSNPN and CDR2 as SVGIG (reference sequence). V was cut by 4 bases and J by 8 bases, with 15 bases left in between. The CDR3 is 13 residues long. The CDR3 DNA follows: TGTGCCTGGAATAGTAGGGGTACCGATGAGCAGTTCTTC. This gives the protein CAWNSRGTDEQFF.

The V gene is TRBV6-6, the J gene TRBJ2-2, with D uncertain. Germline CDR1 is MNHNY and CDR2 is SVGAGI (reference sequence). The CDR3 has 14 amino acids. Deletions cut 6 bases from V and 5 bases from J, with 13 bases between. This chain's CDR3 is CASSPHTRTGELFF. The CDR3 coding sequence is TGTGCCAGCAGCCCCCATACCAGAACCGGGGAGCTGTTTTTT.

This CDR3 reads CASSFETGGRETQYF. The CDR3 DNA reads as TGTGCCAGCAGCTTTGAGACAGGGGGCAGGGAGACCCAGTACTTC. The rearrangement links TRBV5-6 to TRBJ2-5; 10 bases match TRBD1. The V segment lost 2 bases and the J segment 5 bases; nucleotides outside the gene matches: 6. Germline CDR1 is SGHDT and CDR2 is YYEEEE. CDR3 size: 15 residues.

CDR3 amino acids: CASSAQGGSYEQYF. The CDR3 nucleotides are TGTGCCAGCAGCGCACAAGGAGGCTCCTACGAGCAGTACTTC. The chain joins TRBV5-4 to TRBJ2-7; the D gene is possibly TRBD2 (5 bases). Trimming stripped 4 bases from V and 0 bases from J, with 11 bases between. This CDR3 has 14 amino acids. The germline CDR1 and CDR2 sequences are SGHNT and YYREEE (reference sequence).

CDR3 loop: CASSRGTNYGYTF. CDR3 DNA sequence: TGTGCCAGCAGCAGGGGAACTAACTATGGCTACACCTTC. The rearrangement uses TRBV5-6 and TRBJ1-2, with a tentative D call TRBD1 (5 bases). From germline, CDR1 is SGHDT and CDR2 YYEEEE. This CDR3 has 13 residues. V was clipped by 4 bases and J by 0 bases, with 7 bases between them.

This rearrangement joins TRBV5-1 to TRBJ1-3; D is possibly TRBD1 (5 bases). The CDR3 contains 14 residues. Trimming removed 4 bases at V and 3 bases at J, with 11 bases between. Germline V gene sequence: CDR1 SGHRS, CDR2 YFSETQ. The CDR3 spells CASSADSSGNTIYF. The DNA of the CDR3 is TGCGCCAGCAGCGCAGACAGTAGTGGAAACACCATATATTTT. Together with reference TRBV5-1 and TRBJ1-3, the CDR3 gives the full variable domain: KAGVTQTPRYLIKTRGQQVTLSCSPISGHRSVSWYQQTPGQGLQFLFEYFSETQRNKGNFPGRFSGRQFSNSRSEMNVSTLELGDSALYLCASSADSSGNTIYFGEGSWLTVV.

This sequence joins TRBV11-2 and TRBJ2-7; 8 bases are a match to TRBD2. Germline CDR1 SGHAT, CDR2 FQNNGV. This CDR3 has 16 amino acids. V was pared by 3 bases and J by 7 bases, with 14 bases of the junction left unmatched. CDR3 nucleotides: TGTGCCAGCAGCTTCCAGCGGGGGCCAGTAGGGTCGGAGCAGTACTTC. Amino acids: CASSFQRGPVGSEQYF.

The genes are TRBV19 and TRBJ2-7; D call uncertain. Germline lookup yields CDR1 LNHDA and CDR2 SQIVND (reference sequence). The CDR3 sequence is 14 residues long. V dropped 1 base and J dropped 2 bases, with 9 bases sitting between them. The CDR3 sequence: CASSIAPQTYEQYF. CDR3 DNA sequence: TGTGCCAGTAGTATAGCCCCACAGACCTACGAGCAGTACTTC.

This rearrangement joins TRBV7-6 to TRBJ1-4; no clear D. CDR3 length equals 17 residues. V was pared by 4 bases and J by 4 bases, with 19 bases between. Germline V gives CDR1 SGHVS, CDR2 FNYEAQ. The chain's CDR3 is CASSSYAGRHGNEKLFF. In DNA form, the CDR3 reads TGTGCCAGCAGCTCCTATGCGGGTAGGCACGGTAATGAAAAACTGTTTTTT.

In nucleotides, the CDR3 is TGTGCCAGCAGTTTATCGACACAGGGGGCAAACTATGGCTACACCTTC. It translates to CASSLSTQGANYGYTF. This chain connects TRBV27 to TRBJ1-2; 9 bases align to TRBD1. The ends lost 0 bases at V and 2 bases at J; junction bases unmatched: 4. The CDR3 consists of 16 residues. Germline V lookup: CDR1 MNHEY, CDR2 SMNVEV (reference sequence).

The chain links TRBV5-1 to TRBJ2-5, with D tentatively TRBD2 (5 bases). The CDR3 sequence is 12 residues long. Per germline, CDR1 SGHRS and CDR2 YFSETQ. Trimming removed 4 bases from V and 5 bases from J, with 9 bases in between. Here the CDR3 DNA reads TGCGCCAGCAGCCTGAGGGAGGAGACCCAGTACTTC. As protein: CASSLREETQYF.

This clone was picked up one time. Other DNA sequences in this sample translate to the same CDR3. The chain is built from TRBV5-6 and TRBJ1-6; 10 bases are a match to TRBD1. V trimming: 5 bases; J trimming: 10 bases; junction bases outside the gene matches: 6. Per the germline V gene, CDR1 is SGHDT and CDR2 is YYEEEE. CDR3 length: 14 amino acids. The CDR3: CASSLDRGLSPLHF. The CDR3 DNA sequence: TGTGCCAGCAGTCTTGACAGGGGGCTGTCACCCCTCCACTTT.

V and J are TRBV29-1 and TRBJ2-2; a weak D match, TRBD1 (6 bases). Germline CDR1 is SQVTM and CDR2 is ANQGSEA. CDR3 length equals 14 residues. V gave up 3 bases and J gave up 6 bases, with 14 bases separating them. DNA of the CDR3: TGCAGCGTTGAGGGGGCGACCCTAGCCGGGGAGCTGTTTTTT. Translated: CSVEGATLAGELFF.